The 13 T cell receptor beta chains presented below share a single source sample, sequenced in a study of blood T cell repertoires in COVID-19. Sequencing was performed with immunoSEQ multiplex PCR; in TCRdb, only in-frame clones are kept and a portion is missing. The table includes 150,000 to 200,000 clones, about 90% detected once. Sequenced material: PBMCs or T cells enriched from blood (not recorded which). The receptors stem from a human donor with acute COVID-19. The donor label of this sample is uncertain.

The gene calls are TRBV7-2 and TRBJ2-7, with D hard to call. This CDR3 spans 14 amino acids. The V and J ends lost 1 base and 0 bases respectively, with 7 bases between them. The germline gives CDR1 SGHTA, CDR2 FQGNSA. The CDR3 region is CASSLDQYSYEQYF. CDR3 DNA sequence: TGTGCCAGCAGCTTAGATCAGTACTCCTACGAGCAGTACTTC. The whole variable domain, filled in from reference TRBV7-2 and TRBJ2-7, reads GAGVSQSPSNKVTEKGKDVELRCDPISGHTALYWYRQSLGQGLEFLIYFQGNSAPDKSGLPSDRFSAERTGGSVSTLTIQRTQQEDSAVYLCASSLDQYSYEQYFGPGTRLTVT.

With respect to this clone: Other nucleotide sequences from this sample produce the same CDR3. The DNA of the CDR3 is TGTGCCAGTAGTATTCAGGGGAGCACAGATACGCAGTATTTT. Translating gives CASSIQGSTDTQYF. J is TRBJ2-3 and V is TRBV19, with a weak D call TRBD1 (6 bases). Germline V gene sequence: CDR1 LNHDA, CDR2 SQIVND (reference sequence). Between the trimmed V and J ends, which lost 3 bases and 0 bases, there was a span of 7 bases. The CDR3 runs to 14 residues.

The chain carries TRBV6-5 and TRBJ2-3; possibly TRBD2 for D (5 bases). Germline V gives CDR1 MNHEY, CDR2 SVGAGI. This CDR3 is built from 15 residues. With 5 bases removed from V and 0 bases from J, the gap between germline ends came to 12 bases. CDR3 sequence (DNA): TGTGCCAGCAGTATAGCGTCAACTAGCACAGATACGCAGTATTTT. It specifies CASSIASTSTDTQYF.

In regard to this clone: Since a much larger clone is just one base distant, this may be a read error. This CDR3 reads CASSDTSGGANEQFF. The CDR3, as DNA: TGTGCCAGCAGTGACACTAGCGGGGGGGCCAATGAGCAGTTCTTC. The gene calls are TRBV7-9 and TRBJ2-1, with 13 nucleotides matching TRBD2. Germline CDR1 is SEHNR and CDR2 is FQNEAQ (reference sequence). The CDR3 length is 15 residues. Trimming took 6 bases from V and 6 from J; bases not matched to a gene: 5.

The V gene is TRBV19, the J gene TRBJ1-2; 8 bases fit TRBD1. Germline-derived CDR1 and CDR2 are LNHDA and SQIVND (reference sequence). V shed 4 bases, J shed 7 bases, and the junction held 14 bases outside the gene matches. This CDR3 has 16 amino acids. In nucleotides, the CDR3 is TGTGCCAGTAGTAACCGAGTCGGGCAGGGGGCAAGTGGCTACACCTTC. Protein: CASSNRVGQGASGYTF.

The V gene is TRBV19, the J gene TRBJ1-1, with a tentative D call TRBD1 (5 bases). This CDR3 spans 14 amino acids. Germline CDR1 and CDR2: LNHDA and SQIVND (reference sequence). V lost 1 base and J lost 1, with 7 bases in between. The CDR3, as DNA: TGTGCCAGTAGTATAGGGACACCGAACACTGAAGCTTTCTTT. The encoded protein is CASSIGTPNTEAFF.

The chain carries TRBV7-2 and TRBJ1-5, with D possibly being TRBD1 (5 bases). Trimming removed 1 base from V and 1 base from J, with 8 bases in between. CDR3 length equals 15 residues. Germline CDR1 reads SGHTA; CDR2 reads FQGNSA. CDR3 protein: CASSLGGGSNQPQHF. The DNA for the CDR3 is TGTGCCAGCAGCTTAGGGGGGGGGAGCAATCAGCCCCAGCATTTT.

This clone was counted a single time. The gene calls are TRBV19 and TRBJ1-5; TRBD1 is a possible D gene (6 bases). The V gene's germline CDR1 is LNHDA and CDR2 SQIVND (reference sequence). The CDR3 covers 13 residues. V was shortened by 5 bases and J by 4 bases, with 9 bases between the two germline ends. CDR3 protein: CASSGQRNQPQHF. The CDR3 DNA follows: TGTGCCAGTAGTGGACAGAGAAATCAGCCCCAGCATTTT.

This chain joins TRBV19 and TRBJ1-3; possibly TRBD1 for D (6 bases). CDR3 length: 14 residues. V was shortened by 6 bases and J by 1 base, with 10 bases between the two germline ends. Per the germline V gene, CDR1 is LNHDA and CDR2 is SQIVND (reference sequence). DNA for the CDR3: TGTGCCAGTAGGTCACAGGGATCTGGAAACACCATATATTTT. Its protein is CASRSQGSGNTIYF.

The CDR3 DNA is TGTGCCAGCGCCCAAGGGGGTCGGGGGGGCATAACCTACAATGAGCAGTTCTTC. Translated: CASAQGGRGGITYNEQFF. The genes are TRBV11-2 and TRBJ2-1; 8 bases align to TRBD2. In germline, CDR1 is SGHAT, CDR2 FQNNGV. Trimming removed 8 bases from V and 2 bases from J; junction bases left unmatched: 17. The CDR3 runs 18 residues.

The chain recombines TRBV2 with TRBJ1-1; 7 bases map to TRBD1. The CDR3 covers 14 residues. CDR1 and CDR2 from the germline V gene are SNHLY and FYNNEI. V gave up 2 bases and J gave up 0 bases; unmatched junction bases: 0. CDR3 nucleotide sequence: TGTGCCAGCAGTGAAACAGGGGTGAACACTGAAGCTTTCTTT. It translates to CASSETGVNTEAFF.

Here the CDR3 DNA reads TGCGCCAGCAGCCAAGGGGTACAGGGGTCAGAGACCCAGTACTTC. Amino acids: CASSQGVQGSETQYF. V usage is TRBV4-1 and J usage is TRBJ2-5; the match to TRBD1 covers 7 bases. V dropped 1 base and J dropped 4; count of bases not matched to a gene: 6. The CDR3 covers 15 residues. Germline V gene sequence: CDR1 MGHRA, CDR2 YSYEKL.

This chain connects TRBV11-1 to TRBJ2-7; 9 bases line up with TRBD1. V dropped 6 bases and J dropped 1; count of bases not matched to a gene: 4. The germline CDR1 and CDR2 sequences are SGHAT and FQDESV (reference sequence). The CDR3 consists of 14 residues. The CDR3 region is CASSSGQGSYEQYF. The CDR3 coding sequence is TGTGCCAGCAGTTCGGGACAGGGTTCCTACGAGCAGTACTTC.